This entry lists 7 T cell receptor beta chains sequenced from one sample in a study of a mutant IDH1 vaccine in newly diagnosed glioma. Clones were sequenced by immunoSEQ multiplex PCR, and TCRdb holds only the in-frame ones, with some missing. This table holds roughly 130,000 clones, roughly 77% found once. Their specific antigens are unknown. Described time point: week 11, during vaccination. The content of each vaccine dose was 300 ug of mutant IDH1 20-mer peptide, and topical imiquimod accompanied it. The specimen was PBMCs, collected from a glioma patient whose treatment included an IDH1 peptide vaccine. The source of these receptors is a man aged 35-49 years with glioma.

This sequence joins TRBV6-5 and TRBJ2-7; D possibly corresponds to TRBD1 (5 bases). The V gene's germline CDR1 is MNHEY and CDR2 SVGAGI. The CDR3 spans 13 residues. Trimming took 4 bases from V and 7 from J, leaving 14 bases between them. The CDR3 coding sequence is TGTGCCAGCAGTTCAATGGGGCGGACGGAGCAGTACTTC. This gives the protein CASSSMGRTEQYF.

The chain carries TRBV21-1 and TRBJ1-5; the table's D gene call, TRBD1, was not cross checked with the DNA. TRBV21-1 is labeled a pseudogene. This CDR3 has 17 amino acids. This CDR3 reads CASSPPNRGIPNQPQHF. The CDR3 DNA reads as TGTGCCAGCAGCCCCCCCAACAGGGGAATCCCCAATCAGCCCCAGCATTTT.

This clone was recorded once. V usage is TRBV6-5 and J usage is TRBJ1-1; perhaps TRBD1 as D (6 bases). The CDR3 is 14 residues long. V shed 6 bases and J shed 3 bases, with 14 bases lying between them. Per the germline V gene, CDR1 is MNHEY and CDR2 is SVGAGI. In nucleotides, the CDR3 is TGTGCCAGCAGCAGAGGGGGGGGGTACACTGAAGCTTTCTTT. This codes for CASSRGGGYTEAFF.

CDR3 sequence: CASSIAGDEQYF. The CDR3, as DNA: TGTGCCAGTAGTATCGCTGGAGACGAGCAGTACTTC. The chain has TRBV19 and TRBJ2-7; D is uncertain. The germline V and J ends were trimmed by 3 bases and 5 bases, with 8 bases remaining between them. This CDR3 is 12 amino acids long. Germline assignment: CDR1 LNHDA and CDR2 SQIVND (reference sequence). Variable domain in full (rest from reference TRBV19 and TRBJ2-7): DGGITQSPKYLFRKEGQNVTLSCEQNLNHDAMYWYRQDPGQGLRLIYYSQIVNDFQKGDIAEGYSVSREKKESFPLTVTSAQKNPTAFYLCASSIAGDEQYFGPGTRLTVT.

V and J are TRBV9 and TRBJ2-1; TRBD2 agrees at 8 bases. Germline V lookup: CDR1 SGDLS, CDR2 YYNGEE. The CDR3 loop spans 14 amino acids. V was clipped by 3 bases and J by 8 bases; unmatched bases: 7. CDR3 in DNA: TGTGCCAGCAGCGCTAGCGGGCGCCTGGATGAGCAGTTCTTC. Protein: CASSASGRLDEQFF.

The chain is built from TRBV6-6 and TRBJ2-2, with D possibly TRBD2 on 5 matching bases. Germline assignment: CDR1 MNHNY and CDR2 SVGAGI (reference sequence). The CDR3 length is 14 residues. V was cut by 4 bases and J by 6 bases, with 12 bases left in between. The CDR3 protein is CASSSDGVSGELFF. CDR3 sequence (DNA): TGTGCCAGCAGTTCCGACGGGGTTTCCGGGGAGCTGTTTTTT.

The chain uses TRBV13 and TRBJ2-7; D gene uncertain. There are 12 residues in the CDR3. Germline V gene sequence: CDR1 PRHDT, CDR2 FYEKMQ (reference sequence). Trimming removed 3 bases at V and 1 base at J, with 4 bases between. CDR3: CASSFKSYEQYF. In DNA, the CDR3 is TGTGCCAGCAGCTTCAAATCCTACGAGCAGTACTTC.